Below, 15 T cell receptor beta chains from the same sample are listed, as sequenced in a study of shared clonotypes between healthy human individuals. The data were produced by immunoSEQ multiplex PCR, yet TCRdb's version contains in-frame clones alone and is incomplete. This table has nearly 1,000,000 clones, around 80% appearing once. The sequenced sample consisted of memory CD4+ T cells sorted from blood. Sample subset: CD45RA-negative fraction. The source is a man aged 18 to 30 in good health.

V is TRBV9 and J is TRBJ2-1; 8 positions agree with TRBD1. Germline CDR1 reads SGDLS; CDR2 reads YYNGEE. The CDR3 is made up of 15 amino acids. The J segment lost 3 bases and the V segment lost 0 bases, leaving 2 bases of the junction unmatched. CDR3 loop: CASSVEGQDYNEQFF. The CDR3 DNA is TGTGCCAGCAGCGTAGAGGGACAGGACTACAATGAGCAGTTCTTC.

V is TRBV5-8 and J is TRBJ2-7; 10 positions agree with TRBD1. This CDR3 is 15 amino acids long. With 4 bases clipped from V and 3 bases from J, the junction kept 7 bases outside the gene matches. From germline, CDR1 is SGHTS and CDR2 YDEGEE. The CDR3 DNA follows: TGTGCCAGCAGCACCACACGGACAGGGGGCTACGAGCAGTACTTC. Translation gives CASSTTRTGGYEQYF.

The J gene is TRBJ1-1, the V gene TRBV5-6, with 7 bases fitting TRBD1. The CDR3 contains 15 residues. With 0 bases clipped from V and 1 base from J, the junction kept 3 bases outside the gene matches. Germline values: CDR1 SGHDT, CDR2 YYEEEE. The CDR3 DNA sequence: TGTGCCAGCAGCTTGGAGACAGGGAAGAACACTGAAGCTTTCTTT. This encodes CASSLETGKNTEAFF.

This chain uses TRBV6-5 with TRBJ1-1, with 7 bases matching TRBD1. The germline V gene has CDR1 MNHEY and CDR2 SVGAGI. The V gene end was trimmed by 5 bases and the J gene end by 7 bases; junction bases not matched to a gene: 1. The CDR3 extends over 11 amino acids. The CDR3 sequence is CASSRDSEAFF. The CDR3 DNA sequence: TGTGCCAGCAGTCGGGACAGTGAAGCTTTCTTT.

This clone was observed a single time. This chain uses TRBV10-3 with TRBJ2-3, with 7 bases aligning to TRBD2. The CDR3 has 15 residues. The junction had 7 bases not matched to a gene; V was cut back by 4 bases and J by 3 bases. CDR1 and CDR2 (germline): ENHRY, SYGVKD. CDR3 bases: TGTGCCATCAGTGGGTTGAGCGGGATGACAGATACGCAGTATTTT. This translates into CAISGLSGMTDTQYF.

The chain links TRBV5-4 to TRBJ2-7, with D perhaps assigned TRBD1 or TRBD2 (5 bases each). The V gene lost 3 bases and the J gene lost 0 bases, with 10 bases spanning the gap. Germline loops: CDR1 SGHNT, CDR2 YYREEE (reference sequence). The CDR3 is 14 residues long. CDR3 coding DNA: TGTGCCAGCAGCTCACAAGGGACCTCCTACGAGCAGTACTTC. Its translation: CASSSQGTSYEQYF.

The chain has TRBV4-1 and TRBJ2-1; no definite D call. In germline, CDR1 is MGHRA, CDR2 YSYEKL. The V and J ends lost 0 bases and 12 bases respectively, with 12 bases between them. The CDR3 length is 13 residues. The CDR3 loop reads CASSQDSSFGQFF. In nucleotides, the CDR3 is TGCGCCAGCAGCCAAGATTCCAGCTTTGGGCAGTTCTTC.

This chain joins TRBV7-9 and TRBJ2-5, with D perhaps TRBD1 or TRBD2 (6 bases each). Germline V gives CDR1 SEHNR, CDR2 FQNEAQ (reference sequence). V was cut by 5 bases and J by 5 bases, with 18 bases left in between. CDR3 size: 15 residues. In DNA form, the CDR3 reads TGTGCCAGCAGCGAACCAGGGGCGGGAATTGAGACCCAGTACTTC. The encoded protein is CASSEPGAGIETQYF.

The sample holds a few counts of this clone. The chain carries TRBV12-2 and TRBJ1-4. TRBV12-2 is classified as a pseudogene. The length of the CDR3 is 12 residues. This CDR3 is CASRWRGEKLFF. The CDR3 nucleotides are TGTGCAAGTCGCTGGAGAGGTGAAAAACTGTTTTTT.

The chain uses TRBV13 and TRBJ2-3; the match to TRBD2 covers 12 bases. CDR1 and CDR2 (germline): PRHDT, FYEKMQ (reference sequence). The ends lost 3 bases at V and 5 bases at J; junction bases unmatched: 12. The CDR3 sequence is 18 residues long. The CDR3 DNA reads as TGTGCCAGCAGCTTCCCACTAGCGGGGGGTGTTTTTGAAGATACGCAGTATTTT. The encoded protein is CASSFPLAGGVFEDTQYF.

This clone came up a few times. This rearrangement joins TRBV9 to TRBJ2-1; 7 bases map to TRBD1. V was pared by 4 bases and J by 7 bases, with 11 bases of the junction left unmatched. CDR1 is SGDLS and CDR2 is YYNGEE in the germline V gene. This CDR3 contains 15 residues. The CDR3 here is CASSPRQGKGNEQFF. The CDR3 DNA follows: TGTGCCAGCAGCCCTCGACAGGGTAAAGGTAATGAGCAGTTCTTC.

The chain has TRBV28 and TRBJ2-3; D possibly corresponds to TRBD2 (5 bases). CDR1 and CDR2 from the germline V gene are MDHEN and SYDVKM. The CDR3 runs 14 residues. V dropped 2 bases and J dropped 5 bases, with 11 bases sitting between them. CDR3 region: CASSLSGPGDTQYF. DNA of the CDR3: TGTGCCAGCAGTTTAAGCGGTCCCGGAGATACGCAGTATTTT. Based on the CDR3 plus reference TRBV28 and TRBJ2-3, the full variable domain is DVKVTQSSRYLVKRTGEKVFLECVQDMDHENMFWYRQDPGLGLRLIYFSYDVKMKEKGDIPEGYSVSREKKERFSLILESASTNQTSMYLCASSLSGPGDTQYFGPGTRLTVL.

Regarding this clone: The same CDR3 arises from other DNA sequences in this sample as well. This sequence joins TRBV7-9 and TRBJ2-1; D ambiguous. Trimming shortened V by 5 bases and J by 0 bases, and 5 bases separated the two germline ends. Germline lookup yields CDR1 SEHNR and CDR2 FQNEAQ (reference sequence). The CDR3 loop spans 13 amino acids. CDR3 sequence (DNA): TGTGCCAGCAGCCCATCCTCCTACAATGAGCAGTTCTTC. It encodes CASSPSSYNEQFF.

The J gene is TRBJ1-4, the V gene TRBV2, with D perhaps TRBD1 (5 bases). This CDR3 region has 14 residues. V dropped 0 bases and J dropped 10 bases, with 12 bases sitting between them. The V gene's germline CDR1 is SNHLY and CDR2 FYNNEI. Written as DNA, the CDR3 is TGTGCCAGCAGTGAAGCGCTTCTGGGGGTAAAACTGTTTTTT. This translates into CASSEALLGVKLFF.

Comments on this clone: In the same sample, other DNA sequences code for this CDR3. This chain links TRBV18 with TRBJ1-1; D not resolved. V gave up 6 bases and J gave up 1 base, with 9 bases separating them. CDR1 KGHSH and CDR2 LQKENI come from the germline V gene. The CDR3 is 13 residues long. DNA for the CDR3: TGTGCCAGCTCCCAAGACAAGAACACTGAAGCTTTCTTT. Its translation is CASSQDKNTEAFF.